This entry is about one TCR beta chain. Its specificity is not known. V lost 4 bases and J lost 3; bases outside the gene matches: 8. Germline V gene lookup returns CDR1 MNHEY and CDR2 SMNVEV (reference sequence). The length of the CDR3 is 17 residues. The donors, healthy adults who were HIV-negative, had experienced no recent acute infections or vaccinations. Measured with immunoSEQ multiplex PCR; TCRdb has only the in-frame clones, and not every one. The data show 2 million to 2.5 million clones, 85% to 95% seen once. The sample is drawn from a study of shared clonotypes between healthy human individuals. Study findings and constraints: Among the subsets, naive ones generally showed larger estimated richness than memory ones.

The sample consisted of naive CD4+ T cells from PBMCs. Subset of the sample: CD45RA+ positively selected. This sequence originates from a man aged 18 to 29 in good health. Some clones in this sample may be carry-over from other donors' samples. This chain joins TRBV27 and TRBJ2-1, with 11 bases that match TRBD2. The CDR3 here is CASSSRTSGSHYNEQFF. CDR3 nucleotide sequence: TGTGCCAGCAGTTCCCGAACTAGCGGGAGTCACTACAATGAGCAGTTCTTC.